This entry describes one T cell receptor beta chain. There is no known antigen for this receptor. No base quality information exists; no much larger clone differs at one position. The germline V gene sets CDR1 to SGHDT and CDR2 to YYEEEE. The CDR3 sequence holds 15 residues, the cysteine and phenylalanine included. Just CDR3 DNA is preserved here, 45 bases in frame from base 1. V is cut back by 3 bases and J by 6 bases, with 6 bases in the junction unmatched. The CDR3 regions of human TCRbeta chains were analyzed by immunosequencing. In the original analysis: Repertoire TCRs were checked for matches against a reference library of SARS-CoV-2-specific TCRs that had been generated using the MIRA antigen-specificity platform. Breadth was defined as the fraction of unique TCRs that were SARS-CoV-2-associated, and depth was defined as the fraction of total T cells that were SARS-CoV-2-associated. Each spike-specific TCR was assigned to its reactive spike region and to a CD4 or CD8 class using the MIRA data. Log10-transformed breadth and depth values were compared by one-way ANOVA with Sidak's multiple comparisons tests. TCRdb took over this immuneACCESS table, retaining in-frame rearrangements with V and J assigned. Such tables are incomplete; in checked studies, under half of the missing clones stem from an unresolved V gene, and the remainder is unexplained. That table is the source of V, J and clone size, and D and trimming were worked out from the DNA. This sample comprises more than 150,000 clones, approximately 91% of them detected only once. Of the sample, approximately 6.6% is held by the ten largest clones.

The time point label of this sample denotes: sample from adult after SARS-CoV-2 infection, after symptom onset. Two convalescent COVID-19 patients, sampled after symptom onset from adults with prior SARS-CoV-2 infection, were also TCR-sequenced for comparison. These data belong to a study of T cell responses to AZD1222 COVID-19 vaccine listed by TCRdb under 2021. Some background on the complete study: A total of 233 trial participants underwent TCR sequencing, of whom about 210 had received two doses of AZD1222 and about 25 had received two doses of the MenACWY control vaccine. Trial participants were enrolled by age into 18-55, 56-69 and 70-plus year subgroups, with around 150, 28 and 57 TCR-sequenced participants respectively.

Overall study results and their limits: The vaccine-associated CD4 TCRs covered the entire spike protein, and the dominant responses fell in regions 160-218 and 743-854. Because no day 14 peak-response samples were available, the repertoires could be characterized only after the peak T cell response. Reportedly, almost half of the unique spike-specific TCRs recognized epitopes lying outside the regions that are mutated in the B.1.351 and B.1.1.7 variants. Participants were mostly white British and included more females than males, and it was suggested by the authors that clonal diversity may have been underestimated. In the small 56-69-year group, the increase in depth fell short of significance, most likely because of low power. Conclusions about previously exposed vaccinees were limited because only six AZD1222 recipients were SARS-CoV-2 seropositive at baseline. After two AZD1222 doses, both the breadth and the depth of spike-specific TCRs were significantly higher than at day 0 and than in MenACWY recipients.

This receptor was obtained from an adult who had recovered from COVID-19. Material: peripheral blood, obtained after recovery from COVID-19. The chain is assembled from TRBV5-6 and TRBJ2-1; 10 bases in the middle match TRBD1. The encoded CDR3 is CASSYGTGEVNEQFF. The base sequence is TGTGCCAGCAGCTACGGGACAGGGGAAGTCAATGAGCAGTTCTTC. The reference TRBV5-6 and TRBJ2-1 proteins fill in what lies around the CDR3, so the full variable domain reads DAGVTQSPTHLIKTRGQQVTLRCSPKSGHDTVSWYQQALGQGPQFIFQYYEEEERQRGNFPDRFSGHQFPNYSSELNVNALLLGDSALYLCASSYGTGEVNEQFFGPGTRLTVL.